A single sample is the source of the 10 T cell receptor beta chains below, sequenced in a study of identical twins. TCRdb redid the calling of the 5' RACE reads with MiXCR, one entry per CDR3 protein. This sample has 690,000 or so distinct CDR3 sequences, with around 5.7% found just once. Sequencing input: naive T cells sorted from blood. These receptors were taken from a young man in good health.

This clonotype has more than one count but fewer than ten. CDR3 sequence (DNA): TGTGCCACCGGGGAGGGGGCTAGATCCTACGAGCAGTACGTC. Translation gives CATGEGARSYEQYV. The gene calls are TRBV6-2 or TRBV6-3 and TRBJ2-7; D assignment may be TRBD1 or TRBD2 (7 bases each). V was shortened by 10 bases and J by 1 base, with 17 bases between the two germline ends. The germline V gene encodes CDR1 MNHEY and CDR2 SVGEGT. CDR3 size: 14 residues.

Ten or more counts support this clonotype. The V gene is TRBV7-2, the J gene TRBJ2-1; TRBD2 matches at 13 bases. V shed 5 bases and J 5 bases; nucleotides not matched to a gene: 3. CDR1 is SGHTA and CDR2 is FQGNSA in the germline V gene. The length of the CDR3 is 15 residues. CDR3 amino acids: CASSATSGGNNEQFF. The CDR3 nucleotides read TGTGCCAGCAGCGCGACTAGCGGGGGGAACAATGAGCAGTTCTTC. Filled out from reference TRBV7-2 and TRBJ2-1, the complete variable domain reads GAGVSQSPSNKVTEKGKDVELRCDPISGHTALYWYRQSLGQGLEFLIYFQGNSAPDKSGLPSDRFSAERTGGSVSTLTIQRTQQEDSAVYLCASSATSGGNNEQFFGPGTRLTVL.

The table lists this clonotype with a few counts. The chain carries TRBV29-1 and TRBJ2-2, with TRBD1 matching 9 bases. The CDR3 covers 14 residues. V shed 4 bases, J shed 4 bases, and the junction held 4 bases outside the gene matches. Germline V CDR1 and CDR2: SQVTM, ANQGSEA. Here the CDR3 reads CSVVGQGRTGELFF. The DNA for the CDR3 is TGCAGCGTTGTGGGACAGGGTCGCACCGGGGAGCTGTTTTTT.

The CDR3 DNA follows: TGCAGTGCTAGAGATTTCGTCAGCGGGGAGCCCGGGTTACATGAGCAGTTCTTC. This sequence encodes CSARDFVSGEPGLHEQFF. The chain employs TRBV20-1 and TRBJ2-1, with 7 positions matching TRBD2. The CDR3 has 18 residues. The ends lost 0 bases at V and 8 bases at J; junction bases unmatched: 19. Germline V gene sequence: CDR1 DFQATT, CDR2 SNEGSKA (reference sequence).

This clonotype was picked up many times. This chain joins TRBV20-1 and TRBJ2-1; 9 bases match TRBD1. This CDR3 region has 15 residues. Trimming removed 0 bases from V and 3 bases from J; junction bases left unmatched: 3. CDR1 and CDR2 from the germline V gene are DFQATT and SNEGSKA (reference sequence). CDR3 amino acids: CSARDLDRGYNEQFF. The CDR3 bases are TGCAGTGCTAGAGATCTGGACAGGGGCTACAATGAGCAGTTCTTC.

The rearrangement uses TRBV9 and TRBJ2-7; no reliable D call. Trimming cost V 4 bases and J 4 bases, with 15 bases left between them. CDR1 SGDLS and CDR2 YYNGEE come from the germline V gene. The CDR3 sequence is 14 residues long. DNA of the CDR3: TGTGCCAGCAGCCCGAGTCGGCTTACGTACGAGCAGTACTTC. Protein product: CASSPSRLTYEQYF.

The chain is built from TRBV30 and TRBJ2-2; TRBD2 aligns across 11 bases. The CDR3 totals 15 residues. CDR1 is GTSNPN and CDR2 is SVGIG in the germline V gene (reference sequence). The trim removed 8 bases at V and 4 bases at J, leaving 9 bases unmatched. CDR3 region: CAGKIGLAGTGELFF. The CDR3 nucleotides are TGTGCCGGAAAAATTGGACTAGCGGGCACCGGGGAGCTGTTTTTT.

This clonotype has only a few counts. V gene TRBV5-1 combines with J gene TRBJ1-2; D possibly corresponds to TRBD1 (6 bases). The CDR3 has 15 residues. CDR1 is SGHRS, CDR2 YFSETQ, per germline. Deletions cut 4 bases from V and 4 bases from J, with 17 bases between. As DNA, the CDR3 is TGCGCCAGCAGCCTGGCGTTCGGGACATCCTATGGCTACACCTTC. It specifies CASSLAFGTSYGYTF.

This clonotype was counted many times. The CDR3 here is CASSPPTGEINEQFF. DNA of the CDR3: TGCGCCAGCAGCCCCCCAACTGGGGAGATCAATGAGCAGTTCTTC. This chain uses TRBV5-1 with TRBJ2-1; D possibly corresponds to TRBD2 (5 bases). The CDR3 runs 15 residues. Germline V gene sequence: CDR1 SGHRS, CDR2 YFSETQ. Trimming removed 4 bases from V and 6 bases from J, with 17 bases in between.

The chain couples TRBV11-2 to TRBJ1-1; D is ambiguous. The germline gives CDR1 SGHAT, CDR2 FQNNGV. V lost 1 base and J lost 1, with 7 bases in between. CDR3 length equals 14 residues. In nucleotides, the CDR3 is TGTGCCAGCAGCTTAGGGGTAGCGAACACTGAAGCTTTCTTT. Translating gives CASSLGVANTEAFF.